These T cell receptor beta chains were read from a single sample in a study of CXCR3-negative and CXCR3-positive naive CD8 T cells. No DNA is given; TCRdb re-called the 5' RACE reads and lists each CDR3 protein once. The sample spans about 56,000 distinct CDR3 sequences; the ten largest clones claim about 20%. Sequenced: memory CD8+ T cells from blood. Receptor source: a human donor in good health. Some clones in this sample may be carry-over from other donors' samples. Each CDR3 is given with its conserved first and last residue. A clone size is listed for some rows: how often the clone was seen (once, few, many), or a class if it is expanded.

v_gene	j_gene	len	abundance	CDR3aa
TRBV10-2	TRBJ2-7	13	.	CASREGGAGEQYF
TRBV7-9	TRBJ2-3	16	.	CASSRNWASNTDTQYF
TRBV7-2	TRBJ2-1	11	.	CASSSAYEQFF
TRBV30	TRBJ2-5	13	.	CAWSVQSQETQYF
TRBV27	TRBJ2-1	20	.	CASSMLPGTSGGSSYNEQFF
TRBV4-3	TRBJ2-3	17	.	CASSQVLAGGPTDTQYF
TRBV7-9	TRBJ2-4	14	.	CASSDTVAKNIQYF
TRBV7-6	TRBJ2-1	13	.	CASSPTYYNEQFF
TRBV2	TRBJ1-5	19	.	CASSEALAGGLSSNQPQHF
TRBV7-2	TRBJ2-7	13	.	CASSPRVSYEQYF
TRBV29-1	TRBJ2-3	14	.	CSVERGVERDTQYF
TRBV4-2	TRBJ2-7	15	.	CASSQERAWGDEQYF
TRBV12-3/TRBV12-4	TRBJ2-5	14	.	CASSFSSVKETQYF
TRBV7-9	TRBJ2-3	15	.	CASSSTSGGVDTQYF
TRBV30	TRBJ2-1	15	.	CAWSAPGSSYNEQFF
TRBV6-2/TRBV6-3	TRBJ2-7	22	.	CASSPGPTQGPIYPGGPYEQYF
TRBV7-9	TRBJ2-1	11	.	CASREGGEQFF
TRBV5-1	TRBJ2-5	14	.	CASSWGQTGETQYF
TRBV19	TRBJ1-1	11	.	CVVGENTEAFF
TRBV7-9	TRBJ2-4	13	.	CASSRTGKNIQYF
TRBV29-1	TRBJ2-3	15	.	CSVERTSGSTDTQYF
TRBV28	TRBJ2-2	16	.	CASSWAGGSNTGELFF
TRBV7-2	TRBJ2-3	16	.	CASSLVAGAYTDTEYF
TRBV29-1	TRBJ1-1	13	.	CSHWRQGSSEAFF
TRBV6-2/TRBV6-3	TRBJ2-1	15	.	CASSYLTGPYNEQFF
TRBV7-9	TRBJ2-5	14	.	CASSPELIQETQYF
TRBV29-1	TRBJ2-7	15	.	CSVEEAGGFQYEQYF
TRBV29-1	TRBJ2-1	17	.	CSVEGAKEVLFGNEQFF
TRBV6-2/TRBV6-3	TRBJ2-3	12	.	CASSYPGGSQYF
TRBV29-1	TRBJ2-5	13	.	CSVEVPLQETQYF
TRBV2	TRBJ1-5	13	.	CASKGQSNQPQHF
TRBV20-1	TRBJ2-3	14	.	CSACATPSTDTQYF
TRBV4-2	TRBJ2-7	18	.	CASSQPVLGGTVNYEQYF
TRBV20-1	TRBJ2-1	15	.	CSATAKGGAEFEQFF
TRBV12-3/TRBV12-4	TRBJ1-5	14	.	CASAAVYSNQPQHF
TRBV20-1	TRBJ2-3	16	.	CSARDMVAPRADTQYF
TRBV20-1	TRBJ1-1	15	.	CSARGTGGLDTEAFF
TRBV7-8	TRBJ2-1	12	.	CASSLVGDEQFF
TRBV2	TRBJ2-3	16	.	CASSELGGGSTDTQYF
TRBV20-1	TRBJ2-3	12	.	CSARSGTDTQYF
TRBV20-1	TRBJ2-1	13	.	CSARVSEYNEQFF
TRBV25-1	TRBJ2-7	16	.	CASTTLLAGGVYEQYF
TRBV7-2	TRBJ2-5	16	.	CASSPWSGGALETQYF
TRBV5-1	TRBJ2-7	12	.	CASSFETYEQYF
TRBV5-1	TRBJ2-2	14	.	CASTPARNTGELFF
TRBV7-2	TRBJ2-4	18	.	CASSNWGRAQLAKNIQYF
TRBV29-1	TRBJ2-7	14	.	CSVELTTGPYEQYF
TRBV29-1	TRBJ2-7	14	.	CSVERGTSSYEQYF
TRBV20-1	TRBJ2-5	14	.	CSAREMGGDGPQYF
TRBV12-3/TRBV12-4	TRBJ1-4	14	.	CASSLGFTNEKLFF
TRBV29-1	TRBJ2-7	14	.	CSVAWGGLGYEQYF
TRBV4-3	TRBJ2-6	15	medium-sized	CASSQDRDGANVLTF
TRBV29-1	TRBJ2-5	14	medium-sized	CSVIPYLAEETQYF
TRBV6-6	TRBJ2-7	13	.	CASSDGATYEQYF
TRBV29-1	TRBJ2-1	11	.	CSVEWDNEQFF
TRBV21-1	TRBJ2-1	15	.	CASNKRGTLAHEQFF
TRBV7-6	TRBJ2-7	17	.	CASSLPPFVGEEYEQYF
TRBV6-5	TRBJ2-3	16	.	CASRPRDPASTDTQYF